The 17 T cell receptor beta chains presented below share a single source sample, sequenced in a study of T cell changes during pregnancy in multiple sclerosis. Data came from immunoSEQ multiplex PCR; TCRdb stores just in-frame clones and leaves some out. The data hold 75,000 to 95,000 clones, with around 93% observed a single time. The starting material was peripheral blood, obtained in the first trimester of pregnancy. The receptors here all came from a female donor in good health, enrolled as a control in a pregnancy study.

The rearrangement uses TRBV29-1 and TRBJ2-7, with a tentative D call TRBD1 (5 bases). V lost 7 bases, J lost 5 bases, and 18 bases lay in between. This CDR3 comprises 13 residues. Looked up from germline, CDR1 is SQVTM and CDR2 is ANQGSEA. DNA for the CDR3: TGCAGCGCCCGGACATCGCTGAGAAACGAGCAGTACTTC. Its translation: CSARTSLRNEQYF.

The rearrangement joins TRBV5-1 to TRBJ2-7, with D possibly being TRBD1 (6 bases). Germline V lookup: CDR1 SGHRS, CDR2 YFSETQ. The CDR3 runs 15 residues. V was trimmed by 0 bases and J by 4 bases, leaving 14 bases between them. The CDR3 DNA reads as TGCGCCAGCAGCTTGGCGGACAGTGGCCTATACGAGCAGTACTTC. It is translated as CASSLADSGLYEQYF.

The rearrangement links TRBV4-3 to TRBJ2-1; 11 bases agree with TRBD1. With V trimmed by 6 bases and J by 5 bases, 3 bases remained unmatched. The V gene's germline CDR1 is LGHNA and CDR2 YSLEER. CDR3 length equals 14 residues. Here the CDR3 reads CASRSDRGHNEQFF. The CDR3 nucleotides are TGCGCCAGCAGGTCGGACAGGGGGCACAATGAGCAGTTCTTC.

This chain joins TRBV12-1 and TRBJ2-3; the table's D call, TRBD2, was not checked against the DNA. TRBV12-1 is given as a pseudogene. There are 13 residues in the CDR3. CDR3 DNA sequence: TGTGCCACCCTGGCGGGGGGGACGAATACGCAGTATTTT. It is translated as CATLAGGTNTQYF.

The chain combines TRBV7-9 with TRBJ2-2, with 9 bases lining up with TRBD2. CDR3 size: 16 residues. The germline CDR1 and CDR2 sequences are SEHNR and FQNEAQ (reference sequence). Trimming cost V 0 bases and J 4 bases; bases outside gene matches: 3. This CDR3 is CASSLAPSGVTGELFF. CDR3 in DNA: TGTGCCAGCAGCTTAGCTCCTAGCGGGGTCACCGGGGAGCTGTTTTTT. Full variable domain (missing parts from reference TRBV7-9 and TRBJ2-2): DTGVSQNPRHKITKRGQNVTFRCDPISEHNRLYWYRQTLGQGPEFLTYFQNEAQLEKSRLLSDRFSAERPKGSFSTLEIQRTEQGDSAMYLCASSLAPSGVTGELFFGEGSRLTVL.

This chain links TRBV6-1 with TRBJ1-1; D remains ambiguous. Deletions cut 7 bases from V and 3 bases from J, with 12 bases between. Germline V gene sequence: CDR1 MNHNS, CDR2 SASEGT. CDR3 length: 13 amino acids. Here the CDR3 DNA reads TGTGCCAGCATCGATCGGGGTGACACTGAAGCTTTCTTT. Translation gives CASIDRGDTEAFF.

The V call is TRBV6-5, the J call TRBJ1-1; D is unresolved. The CDR3 has 14 amino acids. The germline CDR1 and CDR2 sequences are MNHEY and SVGAGI. V shed 4 bases and J shed 1 base, with 10 bases lying between them. The CDR3 here is CASSSLSPNTEAFF. In nucleotides, the CDR3 is TGTGCCAGCAGTTCCTTATCCCCGAACACTGAAGCTTTCTTT.

The CDR3 DNA sequence: TGTGCCAGCAGACGAACGTACAATCAGTGGGAGGCCCAGCATTTT. It is translated as CASRRTYNQWEAQHF. The genes are TRBV7-2 and TRBJ1-5; D uncertain. V lost 6 bases, J lost 11 bases, and 23 bases lay in between. The CDR3 runs 15 residues. Germline loops: CDR1 SGHTA, CDR2 FQGNSA.

The chain is built from TRBV5-6 and TRBJ1-2, with a tentative D call TRBD1 (5 bases). V lost 0 bases to trimming and J lost 6 bases, with 15 bases between them. The CDR3 loop spans 15 amino acids. Germline V lookup: CDR1 SGHDT, CDR2 YYEEEE. The CDR3: CASSLETTRGNGYTF. In DNA, the CDR3 is TGTGCCAGCAGCTTGGAAACCACAAGGGGTAATGGCTACACCTTC.

The J gene is TRBJ1-4, the V gene TRBV5-1; TRBD1 matches 10 bases. CDR1 SGHRS and CDR2 YFSETQ come from the germline V gene. Trimming removed 3 bases from V and 6 bases from J; junction bases left unmatched: 8. CDR3 size: 16 residues. For the CDR3, the DNA is TGCGCCAGCAGCTCGTCCGGGACAGGGGATGATGAAAAACTGTTTTTT. It is translated as CASSSSGTGDDEKLFF.

The chain joins TRBV28 to TRBJ2-5; D remains unclear. Germline V lookup: CDR1 MDHEN, CDR2 SYDVKM. V lost 6 bases and J lost 6, with 8 bases in between. This CDR3 has 11 amino acids. Here the CDR3 reads CASSRQKTQYF. The DNA of the CDR3 is TGTGCCAGCAGCCGACAAAAGACCCAGTACTTC.

This chain uses TRBV2 with TRBJ2-7, with unresolved D. The germline V gene encodes CDR1 SNHLY and CDR2 FYNNEI. V lost 3 bases and J 3 bases, leaving 15 bases between the germline ends. This CDR3 is 15 amino acids long. The CDR3 spells CASSDIQPVDYEQYF. Written as DNA, the CDR3 is TGTGCCAGCAGTGACATCCAACCTGTAGACTACGAGCAGTACTTC.

This chain connects TRBV18 to TRBJ2-7, with 8 bases that match TRBD1. The CDR3 contains 14 residues. Unmatched junction bases numbered 3, after V lost 3 bases and J lost 2 bases. Germline values: CDR1 KGHSH, CDR2 LQKENI. CDR3 DNA sequence: TGTGCCAGCTCACCCGGGACAGGAACCTACGAGCAGTACTTC. It encodes CASSPGTGTYEQYF.

The chain carries TRBV6-5 and TRBJ2-5; 12 nucleotides line up with TRBD1. The trim removed 6 bases at V and 5 bases at J, leaving 7 bases unmatched. The CDR3 consists of 15 residues. The germline V gene encodes CDR1 MNHEY and CDR2 SVGAGI. Here the CDR3 DNA reads TGTGCCAGCAGCTCCCGGGACAGGGGGCTGGAGACCCAGTACTTC. Protein: CASSSRDRGLETQYF.

By proportion, this clone is medium-sized (0.01 to 0.1%). The rearrangement links TRBV4-2 to TRBJ2-7, with D possibly TRBD2 on 6 matching bases. The V and J ends lost 0 bases and 1 base respectively, with 10 bases between them. The V gene's germline CDR1 is LGHNA and CDR2 YNFKEQ. The CDR3 runs 15 residues. CDR3 residues: CASSQEAGTSYEQYF. The CDR3 DNA sequence: TGTGCCAGCAGCCAAGAAGCAGGGACTTCCTACGAGCAGTACTTC.

The chain carries TRBV6-5 and TRBJ2-5, with a weak D call TRBD2 (5 bases). V shed 0 bases and J shed 1 base, with 9 bases lying between them. Germline CDR1 and CDR2: MNHEY and SVGAGI. CDR3 length: 15 residues. CDR3 DNA: TGTGCCAGCAGTTACTCGACGGAGGTCCAAGAGACCCAGTACTTC. This gives the protein CASSYSTEVQETQYF.

The CDR3 protein is CASSEWQGNSPLHF. The CDR3, as DNA: TGTGCCAGCAGTGAATGGCAGGGGAATTCACCCCTCCACTTT. The genes are TRBV6-4 and TRBJ1-6, with D possibly being TRBD1 (6 bases). Germline values: CDR1 MRHNA, CDR2 SNTAGT. CDR3 size: 14 residues. Trimming removed 3 bases at V and 7 bases at J, with 10 bases between.